This entry lists 12 T cell receptor beta chains sequenced from one sample in a study of T cell changes during pregnancy in multiple sclerosis. Assay: immunoSEQ multiplex PCR; the TCRdb copy retains only in-frame clones and omits some. The repertoire holds around 42,000 clones, with 91% as singletons. The material sequenced was CD4+ T cells from peripheral blood mononuclear cells, taken after pregnancy. These receptors were obtained from a female donor in good health, enrolled as a control in a pregnancy study.

The J gene is TRBJ1-5, the V gene TRBV4-2; TRBD1 might be the D (5 bases). This CDR3 has 18 amino acids. The V gene's germline CDR1 is LGHNA and CDR2 YNFKEQ. Trimming pared 0 bases from V and 2 bases from J, leaving 17 bases between. The DNA of the CDR3 is TGTGCCAGCAGCCAAGATCACCGTCCAGGGAAGGGCAATCAGCCCCAGCATTTT. It specifies CASSQDHRPGKGNQPQHF.

This clone was seen once. V is TRBV4-2 and J is TRBJ2-1; TRBD2 agrees at 7 bases. CDR1 and CDR2 (germline): LGHNA, YNFKEQ. The CDR3 is 15 residues long. Germline trimming cut 0 bases from V and 5 bases from J; bases unmatched to any gene: 4. The DNA for the CDR3 is TGTGCCAGCAGCCAAGATAAGGGGACTAACAATGAGCAGTTCTTC. Translation gives CASSQDKGTNNEQFF.

The genes are TRBV9 and TRBJ2-5; 16 bases are shared with TRBD2. Germline-derived CDR1 and CDR2 are SGDLS and YYNGEE. The CDR3 runs 18 residues. Trimming cost V 3 bases and J 4 bases; bases outside gene matches: 9. The CDR3 spells CASSAGTSGGAAPETQYF. DNA for the CDR3: TGTGCCAGCAGCGCCGGGACTAGCGGGGGGGCCGCGCCAGAGACCCAGTACTTC.

The chain uses TRBV23-1 and TRBJ2-2, with D possibly TRBD1 on 5 matching bases. TRBV23-1 is filed as an ORF, its function uncertain. Trimming took off 3 bases at V and 5 bases at J, with 16 bases between the two ends. The CDR3 consists of 16 residues. The CDR3 sequence: CASSQSAGQSTGELFF. Here the CDR3 DNA reads TGCGCCAGCAGTCAGTCTGCAGGGCAAAGTACCGGGGAGCTGTTTTTT.

CDR3 in amino acids: CASSAGQISLFF. For the CDR3, the DNA is TGTGCCAGCAGTGCGGGACAGATTTCGCTCTTCTTC. This chain joins TRBV25-1 and TRBJ2-1, with 7 nucleotides matching TRBD1. The CDR3 is 12 amino acids. V was clipped by 4 bases and J by 16 bases; unmatched bases: 10. CDR1 and CDR2 from the germline V gene are MGHDK and SYGVNS.

The sample holds a few counts of this clone. The chain joins TRBV5-5 to TRBJ2-7, with 10 bases lining up with TRBD2. The CDR3 is made up of 15 amino acids. Germline CDR1 reads SGHKS; CDR2 reads YYEKEE (reference sequence). V shed 2 bases and J 2 bases; nucleotides not matched to a gene: 4. The CDR3 spells CASSFRLAGAYEQYF. The CDR3 nucleotides read TGTGCCAGCAGCTTCCGTCTAGCGGGGGCCTACGAGCAGTACTTC.

This chain links TRBV19 with TRBJ2-7; 7 bases match TRBD1. The CDR3 covers 14 residues. Germline V gene sequence: CDR1 LNHDA, CDR2 SQIVND (reference sequence). V trimming: 5 bases; J trimming: 2 bases; junction bases outside the gene matches: 6. CDR3 residues: CASSPRQGAYEQYF. DNA for the CDR3: TGTGCCAGTAGTCCGAGACAGGGAGCCTACGAGCAGTACTTC. Supplemented by reference TRBV19 and TRBJ2-7, the full variable domain reads DGGITQSPKYLFRKEGQNVTLSCEQNLNHDAMYWYRQDPGQGLRLIYYSQIVNDFQKGDIAEGYSVSREKKESFPLTVTSAQKNPTAFYLCASSPRQGAYEQYFGPGTRLTVT.

The genes are TRBV11-2 and TRBJ2-1, with 11 nucleotides matching TRBD2. V shed 5 bases, J shed 12 bases, and the junction held 15 bases outside the gene matches. The CDR3 contains 16 residues. Per germline, CDR1 SGHAT and CDR2 FQNNGV. DNA for the CDR3: TGTGCCAGCAGCACGGGGACTAGCGGCGTCGTCGTCGGGCAGTTCTTC. It codes for CASSTGTSGVVVGQFF.

CDR3 nucleotides: TGTGCCAGCAGTTGGACAGGGGATCGCGGCTACACCTTC. It is translated as CASSWTGDRGYTF. V and J are TRBV28 and TRBJ1-2; TRBD1 matches 9 bases. From germline, CDR1 is MDHEN and CDR2 SYDVKM. J lost 8 bases, V lost 4 bases, and 5 bases had no gene match. This CDR3 spans 13 amino acids.

This clone was seen just once. The chain links TRBV6-1 to TRBJ2-5; 10 bases map to TRBD2. The CDR3 covers 17 residues. V shed 0 bases and J 4 bases; nucleotides not matched to a gene: 8. CDR1 is MNHNS and CDR2 is SASEGT in the germline V gene. CDR3 sequence: CASSEAKSGRARETQYF. The CDR3 nucleotides are TGTGCCAGCAGTGAAGCGAAGAGCGGGAGGGCCAGAGAGACCCAGTACTTC.

The chain employs TRBV7-7 and TRBJ2-2; 11 bases fit TRBD2. Germline CDR1 SSHAT, CDR2 FNYEAQ (reference sequence). After removal of 5 bases from V and 4 bases from J, the junction contained 9 bases not matched to a gene. The CDR3 has 17 residues. CDR3 in DNA: TGTGCCAGCAGCCGGAGTCGACTAGCGGGAAGCACCGGGGAGCTGTTTTTT. Translating gives CASSRSRLAGSTGELFF.

V is TRBV10-3 and J is TRBJ1-2, with D possibly matching TRBD1 (5 bases). Germline V CDR1 and CDR2: ENHRY, SYGVKD. This CDR3 is built from 13 residues. Deletions cut 5 bases from V and 4 bases from J, with 11 bases between. The CDR3 sequence is CAISPPGLYGYTF. In nucleotides, the CDR3 is TGTGCCATCAGTCCACCGGGACTCTATGGCTACACCTTC.